The sequence of this T cell receptor beta chain was determined in a study of T cell repertoires in cytomegalovirus infection. Findings and caveats of the study: What dominated the ex vivo response were HLA-C-restricted CMV-specific TCR beta clonotypes.

As to this clonotype: The antigen remains unidentified.

The CDR3 runs to 16 residues. Trimming at V came to 5 bases and at J to 2 bases, leaving 10 bases not matched to a gene. From germline, CDR1 is SGHVS and CDR2 FQNEAQ. TCRdb analysed the reads with MiXCR anew, one entry per CDR3 protein. There are approximately 81,000 distinct CDR3 sequences in the sample; 24% occur only once, and approximately 49% lies in the top ten. This TCR came from a human donor in good health (CMV status not recorded). Some clones in this sample may be carry-over from other donors' samples. This chain connects TRBV7-8 to TRBJ2-7; 9 bases match TRBD1. Sequenced here: CD8+ T cells from cultured PBMCs, sampled from culture after CMV antigen stimulation. In nucleotides, the CDR3 is TGTGCCAGCAGCCCAGGTGGGGGACAGGGAACCTACGAGCAGTACTTC. The encoded protein is CASSPGGGQGTYEQYF.